The entry that follows covers one T cell receptor (beta chain) sequence. This entry is derived from a study of control samples from healthy donors and cancer patients. Per germline, CDR1 LNHDA and CDR2 SQIVND (reference sequence). There are 14 residues in the CDR3. V trimming: 5 bases; J trimming: 6 bases; junction bases outside the gene matches: 7. Measured with immunoSEQ multiplex PCR; TCRdb has only the in-frame clones, and not every one. The data show about 170,000 clones, with 70% to 90% seen just once and roughly 5% held by the top ten. This rearrangement joins TRBV19 to TRBJ2-7; TRBD1 aligns across 10 bases. The sequence came from a woman aged 30 to 39 in good health. The material sequenced was blood. The CDR3 spells CASSPGTGVAEQYF. For the CDR3, the DNA is TGTGCCAGTAGTCCCGGGACAGGGGTCGCCGAGCAGTACTTC.